Listed here are 27 T cell receptor beta chains from one sample, sequenced in a study. TCRdb re-analysed the 5' RACE reads in MiXCR, keeping a single row per CDR3 protein. The sample has about 4,900 distinct CDR3 sequences; more than 60% are singletons. Treg sorting used a CD4+CD25+CD127-/low gate. The specimen was Tregs sorted from blood. Receptors were obtained from a female donor with breast cancer.

The V call is TRBV5-1, the J call TRBJ1-1; D is unclear. V was clipped by 3 bases and J by 1 base, with 10 bases between them. The CDR3 consists of 14 residues. CDR1 and CDR2 from the germline V gene are SGHRS and YFSETQ. In DNA, the CDR3 is TGCGCCAGCAGCTCAAGAGACCCGAACACTGAAGCTTTCTTT. Its protein is CASSSRDPNTEAFF. The full variable domain, rest sourced from reference TRBV5-1 and TRBJ1-1, is KAGVTQTPRYLIKTRGQQVTLSCSPISGHRSVSWYQQTPGQGLQFLFEYFSETQRNKGNFPGRFSGRQFSNSRSEMNVSTLELGDSALYLCASSSRDPNTEAFFGQGTRLTVV.

This chain connects TRBV6-5 to TRBJ1-2; D gene uncertain. Germline values: CDR1 MNHEY, CDR2 SVGAGI. With 5 bases removed from V and 6 bases from J, the gap between germline ends came to 10 bases. The CDR3 is 12 amino acids. In DNA form, the CDR3 reads TGTGCCAGCAGTACCCAAGGCAATGGCTACACCTTC. Amino acid sequence: CASSTQGNGYTF.

A single count supports this clonotype. The chain uses TRBV5-1 and TRBJ1-5; D is ambiguous. V gave up 0 bases and J gave up 7 bases, with 11 bases separating them. Germline CDR1 is SGHRS and CDR2 is YFSETQ. CDR3 size: 14 residues. CDR3 sequence (DNA): TGCGCCAGCAGCTTGGTACCAGAGAGCCAGCCCCAGCATTTT. It codes for CASSLVPESQPQHF.

Concerning this clonotype: The germline gene is not matched at one end of the junction; a read error may be the cause. The gene calls are TRBV7-7 and TRBJ2-1, with TRBD2 matching over 13 bases. Germline V gives CDR1 SSHAT, CDR2 FNYEAQ (reference sequence). The CDR3 consists of 18 residues. The CDR3: CASSLDPLLAGGQDEQFF. As DNA, the CDR3 is TGTGCTAGCAGCTTAGACCCCCTACTAGCGGGAGGGCAGGATGAGCAGTTCTTC.

The chain carries TRBV5-1 and TRBJ2-1; no clear D. The CDR3 spans 13 residues. V was cut by 4 bases and J by 16 bases, with 21 bases left in between. The germline V gene has CDR1 SGHRS and CDR2 YFSETQ. Here the CDR3 DNA reads TGCGCCAGCAGCCTTGAACCGACCCATACAGTCTTCTTC. This translates into CASSLEPTHTVFF.

This clonotype was seen just once. In DNA, the CDR3 is TGTGCCAGCAGCCAATACAATCAGCCCCAGCATTTT. Its protein is CASSQYNQPQHF. The rearrangement uses TRBV5-6 and TRBJ1-5, with D uncertain. With 4 bases removed from V and 3 bases from J, the gap between germline ends came to 5 bases. There are 12 residues in the CDR3. CDR1 and CDR2 (germline): SGHDT, YYEEEE.

The V call is TRBV5-1, the J call TRBJ1-4; tentatively, D is TRBD1 (6 bases). Trimming shortened V by 0 bases and J by 0 bases, and 12 bases separated the two germline ends. Germline CDR1 SGHRS, CDR2 YFSETQ. The CDR3 length is 17 residues. This CDR3 reads CASSLEAGEATNEKLFF. As DNA, the CDR3 is TGCGCCAGCAGCTTGGAGGCAGGGGAAGCAACTAATGAAAAACTGTTTTTT.

This clonotype was detected once. This chain uses TRBV9 with TRBJ1-2; D unresolved. Germline loops: CDR1 SGDLS, CDR2 YYNGEE. The V and J ends lost 2 bases and 2 bases respectively, with 10 bases between them. This CDR3 contains 14 residues. The CDR3 sequence is CASSVGWRNYGYTF. DNA for the CDR3: TGTGCCAGCAGCGTTGGGTGGCGCAACTATGGCTACACCTTC.

The rearrangement links TRBV9 to TRBJ1-2; D perhaps matches TRBD1 (5 bases). The V end lost 1 base, the J end lost 3 bases, and 10 bases lay between the germline ends. Germline V CDR1 and CDR2: SGDLS, YYNGEE. This CDR3 region has 14 residues. CDR3 in DNA: TGTGCCAGCAGCGTATCGGGGGGTGACTATGGCTACACCTTC. This encodes CASSVSGGDYGYTF. The full variable domain, with the rest looked up from reference TRBV9 and TRBJ1-2, is DSGVTQTPKHLITATGQRVTLRCSPRSGDLSVYWYQQSLDQGLQFLIQYYNGEERAKGNILERFSAQQFPDLHSELNLSSLELGDSALYFCASSVSGGDYGYTFGSGTRLTVV.

This clonotype was seen only a few times. The rearrangement links TRBV7-6 to TRBJ2-5; 12 positions agree with TRBD2. This CDR3 region has 14 residues. Trimming at V came to 5 bases and at J to 4 bases, leaving 2 bases not matched to a gene. Per germline, CDR1 SGHVS and CDR2 FNYEAQ. This CDR3 reads CASSVGLAGETQYF. In DNA, the CDR3 is TGTGCCAGCAGCGTGGGACTAGCGGGAGAGACCCAGTACTTC. The whole variable domain, filled in from reference TRBV7-6 and TRBJ2-5, reads GAGVSQSPRYKVTKRGQDVALRCDPISGHVSLYWYRQALGQGPEFLTYFNYEAQQDKSGLPNDRFSAERPEGSISTLTIQRTEQRDSAMYRCASSVGLAGETQYFGPGTRLLVL.

The chain couples TRBV20-1 to TRBJ2-1; 10 bases are a match to TRBD2. V dropped 7 bases and J dropped 0; count of bases not matched to a gene: 9. Germline CDR1 reads DFQATT; CDR2 reads SNEGSKA (reference sequence). This CDR3 is 16 amino acids long. CDR3 residues: CSVLVAGGSSYNEQFF. DNA of the CDR3: TGCAGTGTCCTGGTAGCGGGGGGAAGCTCCTACAATGAGCAGTTCTTC.

This clonotype was observed a single time. Germline is not matched at one junction end, which may reflect a read error. The rearrangement joins TRBV9 to TRBJ1-3, with D uncertain. This CDR3 contains 16 residues. The germline gives CDR1 SGDLS, CDR2 YYNGEE. The CDR3 loop reads CTSSVSADLSGNTIYF. The CDR3 DNA is TGTACCAGCAGCGTATCGGCAGACCTCTCTGGAAACACCATATATTTT.

Regarding this clonotype: A read error may account for a junction end that differs from germline. The CDR3 nucleotides read TGTGCCAGTAGCGGCTCTTTGCAACACGGCTACACCTTC. Protein: CASSGSLQHGYTF. The chain links TRBV9 to TRBJ1-2; no clear D gene. This CDR3 spans 13 amino acids. CDR1 SGDLS and CDR2 YYNGEE come from the germline V gene. Together with reference TRBV9 and TRBJ1-2, the CDR3 gives the full variable domain: DSGVTQTPKHLITATGQRVTLRCSPRSGDLSVYWYQQSLDQGLQFLIQYYNGEERAKGNILERFSAQQFPDLHSELNLSSLELGDSALYFCASSGSLQHGYTFGSGTRLTVV.

The V and J genes are TRBV6-1 and TRBJ2-7, with 10 positions matching TRBD2. J gave up 2 bases and V 3 bases, and 7 bases lay outside the gene matches. Germline V gene lookup returns CDR1 MNHNS and CDR2 SASEGT. CDR3 size: 16 residues. CDR3 protein: CASSEPKAGGPYEQYF. In DNA form, the CDR3 reads TGTGCCAGCAGTGAGCCGAAAGCGGGAGGGCCCTACGAGCAGTACTTC.

The chain couples TRBV10-2 to TRBJ2-5, with 14 bases that match TRBD2. The V segment lost 6 bases and the J segment 2 bases; nucleotides outside the gene matches: 11. Looked up from germline, CDR1 is WSHSY and CDR2 is SAAADI. CDR3 length equals 18 residues. The CDR3 region is CASRAGTSGGQRQETQYF. CDR3 sequence (DNA): TGCGCCAGCAGGGCCGGGACTAGCGGGGGACAACGACAAGAGACCCAGTACTTC.

This chain joins TRBV4-1 and TRBJ2-1, with a tentative D call TRBD1 (6 bases). V lost 4 bases and J 9 bases, leaving 13 bases between the germline ends. The germline gives CDR1 MGHRA, CDR2 YSYEKL. The CDR3 covers 13 residues. The CDR3 is CASSPYREGEQFF. Here the CDR3 DNA reads TGCGCCAGCAGCCCCTACAGGGAAGGTGAGCAGTTCTTC.

This chain links TRBV6-2 or TRBV6-3 with TRBJ1-5, with a possible D match to TRBD1 (5 bases). V lost 2 bases and J 2 bases, leaving 13 bases between the germline ends. The CDR3 runs to 16 residues. The germline V gene encodes CDR1 MNHEY and CDR2 SVGEGT. The CDR3 nucleotides are TGTGCCAGCAGTTACACCGGGACGCTAGGCAATCAGCCCCAGCATTTT. This encodes CASSYTGTLGNQPQHF.

The V call is TRBV10-3, the J call TRBJ1-5; 9 bases are shared with TRBD1. The junction had 7 bases not matched to a gene; V was cut back by 3 bases and J by 7 bases. The CDR3 consists of 15 residues. Germline V lookup: CDR1 ENHRY, CDR2 SYGVKD. The chain's CDR3 is CAISEGGQGEQPQHF. CDR3 sequence (DNA): TGTGCCATCAGTGAAGGGGGACAGGGCGAGCAGCCCCAGCATTTT.

The chain links TRBV7-9 to TRBJ1-1; no clear D gene. Germline CDR1 is SEHNR and CDR2 is FQNEAQ (reference sequence). Trimming removed 10 bases at V and 3 bases at J, with 39 bases between. This CDR3 has 21 residues. CDR3 DNA: TGTGCCACCCCCTCGCTTACATTGTCCTCGACCTACGACTTCTCCGACACTGAAGCTTTCTTT. Translating gives CATPSLTLSSTYDFSDTEAFF.

The V gene is TRBV9, the J gene TRBJ1-1; 9 bases map to TRBD1. The CDR3 is 17 residues long. Germline lookup yields CDR1 SGDLS and CDR2 YYNGEE. Germline trimming cut 3 bases from V and 3 bases from J; bases unmatched to any gene: 12. This CDR3 reads CASSGEKQGTGHTEAFF. CDR3 DNA: TGTGCCAGCAGCGGCGAGAAACAAGGGACAGGGCACACTGAAGCTTTCTTT.

The rearrangement joins TRBV18 to TRBJ2-7; 10 positions match TRBD1. CDR3 size: 15 residues. Germline-derived CDR1 and CDR2 are KGHSH and LQKENI. Germline trimming cut 4 bases from V and 5 bases from J; bases unmatched to any gene: 8. The CDR3 coding sequence is TGTGCCAGCTCACTCCGGGACAGGGGAATAGACGAGCAGTACTTC. Translated: CASSLRDRGIDEQYF.

V usage is TRBV29-1 and J usage is TRBJ2-7, with D perhaps matching TRBD1 (5 bases). V lost 6 bases, J lost 2 bases, and 14 bases lay in between. This CDR3 contains 13 residues. Germline V gene lookup returns CDR1 SQVTM and CDR2 ANQGSEA. The CDR3 sequence: CSVETRQPYEQYF. The CDR3 nucleotides read TGCAGCGTAGAAACCCGACAGCCCTACGAGCAGTACTTC.

The V gene is TRBV27, the J gene TRBJ1-5; TRBD1 matches 8 bases. Germline CDR1 MNHEY, CDR2 SMNVEV (reference sequence). The CDR3 covers 14 residues. Trimming took 8 bases from V and 3 from J; bases not matched to a gene: 6. CDR3 residues: CASGQGAVNQPQHF. The CDR3, as DNA: TGTGCCAGCGGTCAGGGGGCCGTCAATCAGCCCCAGCATTTT.

This clonotype was seen only a few times. The chain carries TRBV12-3 or TRBV12-4 and TRBJ2-2, with 12 bases matching TRBD2. Germline trimming cut 5 bases from V and 2 bases from J; bases unmatched to any gene: 9. There are 18 residues in the CDR3. The CDR3 sequence is CASSPWRTSGVNTGELFF. Here the CDR3 DNA reads TGTGCCAGCAGTCCGTGGCGGACTAGCGGGGTTAACACCGGGGAGCTGTTTTTT.

This clonotype was seen a few times. The rearrangement links TRBV7-3 to TRBJ2-1; TRBD2 agrees at 8 bases. Looked up from germline, CDR1 is SGHTA and CDR2 is FQGTGA. CDR3 size: 17 residues. J gave up 6 bases and V 5 bases, and 15 bases lay outside the gene matches. The CDR3 sequence is CASSPTSPTSGFNEQFF. The CDR3 coding sequence is TGTGCCAGCAGCCCGACCTCTCCCACTAGCGGATTCAATGAGCAGTTCTTC.

The rearrangement uses TRBV20-1 and TRBJ2-7; no definite D call. The V gene's germline CDR1 is DFQATT and CDR2 SNEGSKA (reference sequence). The CDR3 totals 11 residues. Trimming pared 4 bases from V and 2 bases from J, leaving 6 bases between. CDR3 bases: TGCAGTGCTAATTCGGCCTACGAGCAGTACTTC. This codes for CSANSAYEQYF.

The gene calls are TRBV7-6 and TRBJ2-1; D unclear. CDR3 size: 15 residues. The V gene's germline CDR1 is SGHVS and CDR2 FNYEAQ. Trimming took 4 bases from V and 4 from J, leaving 14 bases between them. Here the CDR3 DNA reads TGTGCCAGCAGCTCCGGACCGTCCGGGTACAATGAGCAGTTCTTC. It yields the protein CASSSGPSGYNEQFF. The variable domain in full, with the rest retrieved from reference TRBV7-6 and TRBJ2-1, is GAGVSQSPRYKVTKRGQDVALRCDPISGHVSLYWYRQALGQGPEFLTYFNYEAQQDKSGLPNDRFSAERPEGSISTLTIQRTEQRDSAMYRCASSSGPSGYNEQFFGPGTRLTVL.